Given below is one T cell receptor (beta chain) in context. The data were obtained in a study of T cells expressing NK-cell markers. Across the study: With respect to HCMV, most of the eight sequenced donors were seropositive, and one was seronegative.

TCRdb processed the 5' RACE reads again and assigns one entry to each CDR3 protein, with no DNA. In total, the table holds 200,000 to 300,000 distinct CDR3 sequences. The sequence was obtained from a man aged 18 to 29 in good health. The material sequenced was blood T cells: a sorted CD56 or NKG2C T cell subset, CD4+ or CD8+ T cells, or bulk PBMC T cells (not recorded which).

This CDR3 is CSVLGRRNEKLFF. The rearrangement links TRBV29-1 to TRBJ1-4. This CDR3 has 13 residues. In germline, CDR1 is SQVTM, CDR2 ANQGSEA.